Each of the 5 T cell receptor delta chains below was sequenced from the same sample in a study of delta chains in infants with herpesvirus infections. PBMC RNA was reverse transcribed using gamma-chain- and delta-chain-specific primers. TCRdb re-called the RT-PCR reads through CATT. The data show 550 to 700 delta-chain clones, roughly three fifths seen once. Sample: peripheral blood, taken at time point 5 of longitudinal follow-up. These receptors were obtained from a human donor who was a Ugandan infant, either HIV-exposed or HIV-unexposed (not recorded which).

Remarks on this clone: A far bigger clonotype differs at one base, so this is likely a read error. Within the sample, other DNA sequences also encode this same CDR3. This sequence joins TRAV23/DV6 and TRDJ3; 7 bases line up with TRDD3. CDR1 is NTAFDY, CDR2 IRPDVSE, per germline (reference sequence). CDR3 size: 23 residues. V lost 2 bases to trimming and J lost 2 bases; unmatched junction nucleotides: 25. The DNA of the CDR3 is TGTGCAGCAAGAAAGGAACCTACTGGGGAACTGGATGAGTCCCCCTGGGACACCCGACAGATGTTTTTC. Its translation: CAARKEPTGELDESPWDTRQMFF.

This clone was seen just once. This likely reflects a read error, since a far larger clone is one base away. The V and J genes are TRDV2 and TRDJ3; 8 nucleotides line up with TRDD3. This CDR3 has 18 residues. Germline V gene sequence: CDR1 GEAIGNYY, CDR2 EKD. This CDR3 reads CACDTGYANSWDTQQMFF. The CDR3 coding sequence is TGTGCCTGTGACACGGGATACGCAAACTCCTGGGACACCCAACAGATGTTTTTC.

The V call is TRDV2, the J call TRDJ3, with 9 bases aligning to TRDD3. This CDR3 contains 19 residues. In germline, CDR1 is GEAIGNYY, CDR2 EKD. The J segment lost 0 bases and the V segment lost 0 bases, leaving 5 bases of the junction unmatched. CDR3 sequence reads: CACDTLLGDISWDTRQMFF. CDR3 nucleotide sequence: TGTGCCTGTGACACCCTACTGGGGGACATCTCCTGGGACACCCGACAGATGTTTTTC.

In its sample, this clone ranks as large. The chain uses TRDV1 and TRDJ1, with D perhaps TRDD2 (6 bases). Germline assignment: CDR1 TSWWSYY and CDR2 QGS. V was cut by 5 bases and J by 7 bases, with 29 bases left in between. The CDR3 loop spans 18 amino acids. CDR3 region: CALGSRGSYGWERGKLIF. In DNA, the CDR3 is TGTGCTCTTGGGTCCCGTGGGTCCTACGGCTGGGAAAGGGGTAAACTCATCTTT.

For this clone: A read error likely explains this, since a far larger clone differs by one base. This rearrangement joins TRDV1 to TRDJ1; no firm D call. Germline V gene lookup returns CDR1 TSWWSYY and CDR2 QGS. Between the trimmed V and J ends, which lost 1 base and 1 base, there was a span of 19 bases. This CDR3 has 18 residues. DNA for the CDR3: TGTGCTCTTGGGGAACCCTTGTTCTTGAAGGGGTGCACCGATAAACTCATCTTT. Translation gives CALGEPLFLKGCTDKLIF.